Listed below are T cell receptor beta chains from one sample, sequenced in a study of patients and donors after allogeneic stem cell transplantation. MiXCR was run by TCRdb on the RT-PCR reads, yielding one entry per CDR3 protein. Among about 90,000 distinct CDR3 sequences, about 48% were seen once, and the ten largest hold around 60%. Specimen: blood, either unsorted or a sorted T cell fraction (not recorded which). The receptors were gathered from a human donor who was either an allogeneic HSCT recipient or a stem cell or donor lymphocyte infusion donor (not recorded which). It is not recorded whose cells these are; they may come from a transplant donor. The CDR3 runs from the conserved cysteine through the conserved F or W. The D gene is left open where the match is weak. Size tells how often a clone was seen (once, few, many) or the class of an expanded clone, and some rows leave it out.

V gene: TRBV5-6; D gene: -; clone size: -; J gene: TRBJ1-2; CDR3 protein: CASSPAGLRGGYTF; CDR3 DNA: TGTGCCAGCAGCCCGGCGGGCCTCCGAGGTGGCTACACCTTC
V gene: TRBV12-3/TRBV12-4; D gene: -; clone size: few; J gene: TRBJ1-1; CDR3 protein: CASTLFMNTEAFF; CDR3 DNA: TGTGCCAGCACCCTCTTCATGAACACTGAAGCTTTCTTT
V gene: TRBV28; D gene: TRBD2; clone size: -; J gene: TRBJ2-3; CDR3 protein: CATAGTSGGSTDTQYF; CDR3 DNA: TGTGCCACTGCCGGGACTAGCGGGGGAAGCACAGATACGCAGTATTTT
V gene: TRBV29-1; D gene: -; clone size: few; J gene: TRBJ1-1; CDR3 protein: CSVEGFITEAFF; CDR3 DNA: TGCAGCGTTGAGGGATTTATCACTGAAGCTTTCTTT
V gene: TRBV28; D gene: -; clone size: -; J gene: TRBJ1-6; CDR3 protein: CASSPPVDSPLHF; CDR3 DNA: TGTGCCAGCAGTCCGCCGGTGGATTCACCCCTCCACTTT
V gene: TRBV12-3/TRBV12-4; D gene: TRBD1; clone size: -; J gene: TRBJ1-4; CDR3 protein: CASSLRQGGLTNEKLFF; CDR3 DNA: TGTGCCAGCAGTCTTCGACAGGGGGGCCTAACTAATGAGAAACTGTTTTTT
V gene: TRBV29-1; D gene: -; clone size: few; J gene: TRBJ1-1; CDR3 protein: CSVERKLVRNEAFF; CDR3 DNA: TGCAGCGTTGAAAGGAAATTAGTCAGGAATGAAGCTTTCTTT
V gene: TRBV19; D gene: TRBD1; clone size: few; J gene: TRBJ1-1; CDR3 protein: CASSIARRTGALNTEAFF; CDR3 DNA: TGTGCCAGTAGTATAGCCCGTCGGACAGGGGCACTGAACACTGAAGCTTTCTTT
V gene: TRBV4-1; D gene: -; clone size: -; J gene: TRBJ1-4; CDR3 protein: CASSLTGFVEKLFF; CDR3 DNA: TGCGCCAGCAGCCTCACAGGGTTTGTCGAAAAACTGTTTTTT
V gene: TRBV6-5; D gene: -; clone size: few; J gene: TRBJ1-5; CDR3 protein: CASSGDRISNQPQHF; CDR3 DNA: TGTGCCAGCAGTGGCGACAGAATTAGCAATCAGCCCCAGCATTTT
V gene: TRBV7-9; D gene: TRBD1; clone size: few; J gene: TRBJ1-3; CDR3 protein: CASSPSSGQLLYSGNTIYF; CDR3 DNA: TGTGCCAGCAGCCCAAGCTCGGGACAGCTCCTCTACTCTGGAAACACCATATATTTT
V gene: TRBV15; D gene: TRBD1; clone size: few; J gene: TRBJ1-1; CDR3 protein: CATSPRLGTGNTEAFF; CDR3 DNA: TGTGCCACCAGCCCCAGGCTCGGGACAGGGAACACTGAAGCTTTCTTT
V gene: TRBV5-1; D gene: TRBD1; clone size: few; J gene: TRBJ1-1; CDR3 protein: CASSLAVPGQGRTEAFF; CDR3 DNA: TGCGCCAGCAGCTTGGCCGTTCCGGGACAGGGACGGACTGAAGCTTTCTTT
V gene: TRBV28; D gene: -; clone size: once; J gene: TRBJ1-2; CDR3 protein: CAGTRSGYGYTF; CDR3 DNA: TGTGCCGGAACCCGTTCGGGTTATGGCTACACCTTC
V gene: TRBV4-3; D gene: -; clone size: -; J gene: TRBJ1-5; CDR3 protein: CASSQEINAWQPQHF; CDR3 DNA: TGCGCCAGCAGCCAAGAGATAAACGCCTGGCAGCCCCAGCATTTT